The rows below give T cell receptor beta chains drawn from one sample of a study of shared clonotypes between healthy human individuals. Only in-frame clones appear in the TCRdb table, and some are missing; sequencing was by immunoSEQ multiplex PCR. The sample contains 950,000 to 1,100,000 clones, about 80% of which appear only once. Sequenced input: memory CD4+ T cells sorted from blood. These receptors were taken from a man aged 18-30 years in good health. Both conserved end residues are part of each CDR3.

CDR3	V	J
CSVYKGAKNIQYF	TRBV29-1	TRBJ2-4
CASSELAGGFNEQYF	TRBV6-1	TRBJ2-7
CASSQELRLAGVYEQYF	TRBV4-2	TRBJ2-7
CAIRPGTGNSPLHF	TRBV10-3	TRBJ1-6
CASRRNTGELFF	TRBV6-1	TRBJ2-2
CASSPWGKGTEAFF	TRBV5-8	TRBJ1-1
CAISPSSAAGPNNSPLHF	TRBV10-3	TRBJ1-6
CASSHPRPFYTF	TRBV5-8	TRBJ1-2
CASSGGQFNQPQHF	TRBV10-2	TRBJ1-5
CRAGRGNGNEQFF	TRBV29-1	TRBJ2-1
CASSQERGTDTQYF	TRBV5-4	TRBJ2-3
CAISEPAFRGVDTQYF	TRBV10-3	TRBJ2-3
CASSRGEGVGNEKLFF	TRBV5-1	TRBJ1-4
CASSGGTSGSPYNEQFF	TRBV10-1	TRBJ2-1
CASSTLTGRGDTEAFF	TRBV5-1	TRBJ1-1
CASSLTNRAAEAFF	TRBV5-4	TRBJ1-1
CASSLGISGNTIYF	TRBV7-9	TRBJ1-3
CASSAPGTRYEGYTF	TRBV6-5	TRBJ1-2
CASTVDRRGTEAFF	TRBV27	TRBJ1-1
CASSFIGTDTQYF	TRBV5-1	TRBJ2-3
CASSQDLGLAGNNEQFF	TRBV4-3	TRBJ2-1
CATSRDAGGSGANVLTF	TRBV15	TRBJ2-6
CASSTRGTSGRATYEQYF	TRBV7-8	TRBJ2-7
CASSPQSSGRAADTQYF	TRBV7-2	TRBJ2-3
CASSVTGWSGNSPLHF	TRBV6-1	TRBJ1-6
CASSHTDDNSPLHF	TRBV11-1	TRBJ1-6
CASSSVGGQTYEQYF	TRBV6-1	TRBJ2-7
CASSEDRDRVDYTF	TRBV10-2	TRBJ1-2
CASSHRTRSYEQYF	TRBV13	TRBJ2-7
CASSLYRELTEAFF	TRBV18	TRBJ1-1
CASSPTPGTGYGYTF	TRBV19	TRBJ1-2
CASSETGLITGGYGYTF	TRBV7-9	TRBJ1-2
CASSPPLRETQYF	TRBV18	TRBJ2-5
CASSTLAGSNEQFF	TRBV11-2	TRBJ2-1
CASSESVTARETQYF	TRBV10-2	TRBJ2-5
CASSSSIFQETQYF	TRBV5-1	TRBJ2-5
CASSTTGDNQPQHF	TRBV19	TRBJ1-5
CASSGTLGDEQFF	TRBV7-7	TRBJ2-1
CASSKRTGEADEQFF	TRBV5-1	TRBJ2-1
CASSLVVGTDTQYF	TRBV13	TRBJ2-3
CASSIDRGYTGELFF	TRBV5-4	TRBJ2-2
CASSSTSREQYF	TRBV7-2	TRBJ2-7
CAWSVWGSYEQYF	TRBV30	TRBJ2-7
CASSPGTPTVAFF	TRBV28	TRBJ1-1
CAWSGKGDSEKLFF	TRBV30	TRBJ1-4
CASSERQGVYEQYF	TRBV2	TRBJ2-7
CASSRTPTAAQETQYF	TRBV27	TRBJ2-5
CASSKSNRRFGEAFF	TRBV21-1	TRBJ1-1